A selection of T cell receptor beta chains follows, all from one sample in a study of blood T cell repertoires in COVID-19. Some clones are missing from TCRdb's copy, which holds only in-frame ones; the method was immunoSEQ multiplex PCR. This table holds roughly 150,000 clones, 84% found once. Source material: peripheral blood. These receptors were taken from a woman older than 75 with acute or convalescent COVID-19. The CDR3 runs from the conserved cysteine through the conserved F or W. Clone sizes are given selectively: once, few, many, or a class where the clone is expanded.

TRBJ1-4	-	TRBV21-1	CASSKVDCGQRDPTNEKLFF
TRBJ2-1	-	TRBV5-1	CASSLALSSYNEQFF
TRBJ2-7	-	TRBV19	CASSIGRTYEQYF
TRBJ2-7	-	TRBV7-8	CASSLERGAYEQYF
TRBJ2-1	-	TRBV21-1	CASSKRGTGAYNEQFF
TRBJ2-7	-	TRBV4-1	CASSQGVTSGHVQQYF
TRBJ2-2	-	TRBV6-4	CASSVEASGGYTGELFF
TRBJ2-5	few	TRBV7-2	CASSLRLAEQETQYF
TRBJ1-2	-	TRBV6-6	CASSGQTGNYGYTF
TRBJ2-7	-	TRBV27	CASSFRGEAYEQYF
TRBJ1-4	-	TRBV28	CASSTRTENNEKLFF
TRBJ1-2	-	TRBV19	CASSLTGVNYGGYTF
TRBJ2-2	-	TRBV27	CASRGQVYTGELFF
TRBJ2-1	-	TRBV7-6	CASSSSGGFSYNEQFF
TRBJ1-3	-	TRBV18	CASSPPNRGPGNTIYF
TRBJ2-1	once	TRBV3-1/TRBV3-2	CASSRTSGRSIEQFF
TRBJ2-2	-	TRBV5-4	CASSLEGQGWSGELFF
TRBJ2-4	-	TRBV12-2	CASRPENRWASIQYF
TRBJ2-3	-	TRBV5-1	CASSLARLAGTDTQYF
TRBJ2-2	-	TRBV6-6	CATRLAGVYGELFF
TRBJ2-3	-	TRBV4-1	CASSQEPSGSLLAQDTQYF
TRBJ1-5	-	TRBV28	CASSFGLRAQPQHF
TRBJ2-7	-	TRBV12-3/TRBV12-4	CASSLGREQYF
TRBJ1-4	-	TRBV5-4	CASSPPGEEKLFF
TRBJ2-5	-	TRBV3-1/TRBV3-2	CASNLRETQYF
TRBJ2-5	-	TRBV27	CASSLSASGDHQETQYF
TRBJ1-1	once	TRBV19	CASHFGGYTEAFF
TRBJ2-7	-	TRBV7-6	CASSLGAGSSGEQYF
TRBJ1-2	-	TRBV4-2	CASSQEVTGRGYTF
TRBJ2-7	few	TRBV6-2/TRBV6-3	CASSYHLPSSGRVEQYF
TRBJ1-1	-	TRBV15	CATSRLVSTEAFF